The present entry profiles one T cell receptor (beta chain) with its context. Its antigen is still unknown. Only in-frame clones appear in the TCRdb table, and some are missing; sequencing was by immunoSEQ multiplex PCR. The data contain over 75,000 clones, 83% of them singletons. This CDR3 has 13 amino acids. CDR1 is SEHNR, CDR2 FQNEAQ, per germline (reference sequence). V shed 4 bases and J shed 10 bases, with 14 bases lying between them. This sample is drawn from a study of CD4 T cell repertoires in COVID-19. No culture step preceded sequencing of the ex vivo isolated memory T cells. Study-level findings and limits: Suggested intraclonal diversification: top SARS-CoV-2-reactive clonotypes appeared in two or three memory subsets.

The origin of this receptor is a human donor who had COVID-19. J is TRBJ2-1 and V is TRBV7-9; no clear D gene. The sample was CD4+ T cells from peripheral blood, taken after recovery from COVID-19. This CDR3 is CASSSPRRNEQFF. CDR3 nucleotide sequence: TGTGCCAGCAGCTCCCCCCGACGCAACGAGCAGTTCTTC.